This TCR beta chain is from a study of T-cell memory formation after mild COVID-19. This clonotype came up a few times. V lost 1 base and J 6 bases, leaving 13 bases between the germline ends. This CDR3 is 14 amino acids long. Germline V gene data show CDR1 as SEHNR and CDR2 as FQNEAQ (reference sequence). Each CDR3 protein gets one entry after TCRdb re-called the 5' RACE reads with MiXCR. In the table there are hundreds of thousands of distinct CDR3 sequences, 20% to 30% of which are singletons. Sequencing was performed on PBMCs or a T cell subset sorted from them (not recorded which). The origin of this receptor is an adult woman who had mild COVID-19 (a few samples of this study predate the infection). Cell type and time point are not known. The chain combines TRBV7-9 with TRBJ2-7, with D possibly being TRBD1 or TRBD2 (5 bases each). The CDR3 DNA reads as TGTGCCAGCAGCTTAGGGGGGACCAGCGGCGAGCAGTACTTC. Translating it yields CASSLGGTSGEQYF. The full variable domain, rest sourced from reference TRBV7-9 and TRBJ2-7, is DTGVSQNPRHKITKRGQNVTFRCDPISEHNRLYWYRQTLGQGPEFLTYFQNEAQLEKSRLLSDRFSAERPKGSFSTLEIQRTEQGDSAMYLCASSLGGTSGEQYFGPGTRLTVT.